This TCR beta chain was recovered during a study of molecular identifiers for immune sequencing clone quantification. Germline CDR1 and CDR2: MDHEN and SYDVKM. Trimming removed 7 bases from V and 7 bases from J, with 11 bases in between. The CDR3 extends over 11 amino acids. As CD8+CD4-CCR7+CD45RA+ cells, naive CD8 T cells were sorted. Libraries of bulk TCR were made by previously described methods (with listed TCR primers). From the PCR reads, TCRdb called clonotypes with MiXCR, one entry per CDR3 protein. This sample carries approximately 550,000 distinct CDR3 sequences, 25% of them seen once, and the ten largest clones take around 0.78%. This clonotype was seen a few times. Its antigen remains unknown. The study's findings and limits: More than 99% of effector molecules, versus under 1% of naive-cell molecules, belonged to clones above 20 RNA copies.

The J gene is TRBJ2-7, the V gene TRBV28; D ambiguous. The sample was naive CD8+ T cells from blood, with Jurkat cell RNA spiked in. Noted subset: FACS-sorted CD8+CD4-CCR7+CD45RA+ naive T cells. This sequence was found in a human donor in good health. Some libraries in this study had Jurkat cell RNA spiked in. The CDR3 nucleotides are TGTGCCAGCAACCAGCAGCTTGAGCAGTACTTC. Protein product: CASNQQLEQYF. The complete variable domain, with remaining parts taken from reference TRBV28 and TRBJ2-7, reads DVKVTQSSRYLVKRTGEKVFLECVQDMDHENMFWYRQDPGLGLRLIYFSYDVKMKEKGDIPEGYSVSREKKERFSLILESASTNQTSMYLCASNQQLEQYFGPGTRLTVT.